The next 20 T cell receptor beta chains were all read from a single sample in a study of vaccination effects on CD4 cells after COVID-19. Before sequencing, viral peptide pools were used by the ViraFEST assay to expand antigen-specific CD4+ T cells. Researchers isolated CD4+ T cells once around 11 days of culture had elapsed. Previously uninfected by SARS-CoV-2, the vaccine recipients also showed negative nucleocapsid antibodies. The method was immunoSEQ multiplex PCR; TCRdb's version includes in-frame clones alone and lacks a portion of them. The sample holds some 68,000 clones; about four fifths are singletons and the top ten take 9.5% to 15%. No cognate antigen is known for these TCRs. Sequenced here: CD4+ T cells from PBMCs cultured with SARS-CoV-2 spike peptides, sampled before COVID-19 vaccination. The receptors derive from a human donor who received a COVID-19 vaccine.

The rearrangement joins TRBV7-2 to TRBJ1-2; no clear D. The CDR3 length is 13 residues. CDR1 is SGHTA, CDR2 FQGNSA, per germline. Between the trimmed V and J ends, which lost 5 bases and 0 bases, there was a span of 7 bases. In DNA, the CDR3 is TGTGCCAGCAGCCCACAGTCTAACTATGGCTACACCTTC. Translating it yields CASSPQSNYGYTF.

The CDR3 nucleotides are TGTGCCAGCAGCGTAGGAAAGAACACTGAAGCTTTCTTT. Translated: CASSVGKNTEAFF. The V call is TRBV7-3, the J call TRBJ1-1; unclear D gene. Between the trimmed V and J ends, which lost 5 bases and 1 base, there was a span of 8 bases. The CDR3 extends over 13 amino acids. In germline, CDR1 is SGHTA, CDR2 FQGTGA.

This clone has a single count. This chain joins TRBV5-1 and TRBJ2-1; D might be TRBD1 (6 bases). V lost 5 bases and J 1 base, leaving 13 bases between the germline ends. Germline V lookup: CDR1 SGHRS, CDR2 YFSETQ. The CDR3 covers 15 residues. DNA of the CDR3: TGCGCCAGCAGTCCCACAGGACAGTCCTACAATGAGCAGTTCTTC. Encoded protein: CASSPTGQSYNEQFF.

By frequency in the sample, this clone is large. CDR3 region: CASSPGPLNTEAFF. CDR3 DNA: TGTGCCAGTAGTCCGGGACCTCTGAACACTGAAGCTTTCTTT. The chain recombines TRBV19 with TRBJ1-1; tentative D call: TRBD1 (5 bases). The CDR3 spans 14 residues. V was trimmed by 5 bases and J by 0 bases, leaving 10 bases between them. The germline gives CDR1 LNHDA, CDR2 SQIVND (reference sequence).

This clone was counted only a few times. V is TRBV5-1 and J is TRBJ1-5; 7 nucleotides line up with TRBD1. The CDR3 is 15 amino acids. Germline V gene data show CDR1 as SGHRS and CDR2 as YFSETQ. Unmatched junction bases numbered 8, after V lost 4 bases and J lost 4 bases. As DNA, the CDR3 is TGCGCCAGCAGCCTCAGCGGGACAGCTAATCAGCCCCAGCATTTT. The encoded protein is CASSLSGTANQPQHF.

The chain recombines TRBV3-1 (or the pseudogene TRBV3-2) with TRBJ2-1; D remains unclear. The germline V gene encodes CDR1 LGHDT and CDR2 YNNKEL (reference sequence). CDR3 length: 15 residues. V lost 4 bases and J lost 1, with 11 bases in between. This CDR3 is CASSLRVQSYNEQFF. The CDR3 nucleotides are TGTGCCAGCAGCCTAAGAGTACAATCCTACAATGAGCAGTTCTTC.

The chain recombines TRBV6-2 or TRBV6-3 with TRBJ2-3; D remains ambiguous. V was trimmed by 3 bases and J by 2 bases, leaving 9 bases between them. This CDR3 has 14 amino acids. Germline V gene data show CDR1 as MNHEY and CDR2 as SVGEGT. CDR3 residues: CASSYRRDTDTQYF. The CDR3 coding sequence is TGTGCCAGCAGTTATCGGCGAGACACAGATACGCAGTATTTT.

On this clone: The same CDR3 arises from other DNA sequences in this sample as well. This rearrangement joins TRBV7-2 to TRBJ2-5, with D possibly TRBD1 on 5 matching bases. The germline V gene has CDR1 SGHTA and CDR2 FQGNSA. There are 14 residues in the CDR3. V shed 2 bases and J shed 1 base, with 8 bases lying between them. The CDR3 loop is CASSLSGIQETQYF. DNA of the CDR3: TGTGCCAGCAGCTTATCAGGGATCCAAGAGACCCAGTACTTC.

This clone appeared a few times. The chain couples TRBV12-5 to TRBJ1-2; possibly TRBD1 for D (5 bases). The CDR3 length is 14 residues. Germline lookup yields CDR1 LGHNT and CDR2 FRNRAP. The V end was cut by 7 bases, the J end by 9 bases, with 21 bases between. Written as DNA, the CDR3 is TGTGCTAGTGACCGTATCAGGGATGTCTCCAGCTACACCTTC. Translation: CASDRIRDVSSYTF.

The chain links TRBV7-2 to TRBJ2-6, with D hard to call. The CDR3 is made up of 16 amino acids. The germline V and J ends were trimmed by 3 bases and 1 base, with 10 bases remaining between them. Per germline, CDR1 SGHTA and CDR2 FQGNSA. The CDR3 bases are TGTGCCAGCAGCTTGTCCAGGCAATCTGGGGCCAACGTCCTGACTTTC. Protein product: CASSLSRQSGANVLTF.

This chain joins TRBV5-6 and TRBJ1-1, with no clear D. The CDR3 is 11 amino acids. V shed 4 bases and J shed 5 bases, with 6 bases lying between them. Germline lookup yields CDR1 SGHDT and CDR2 YYEEEE. The CDR3 region is CASSRGTEAFF. CDR3 nucleotides: TGTGCCAGCAGCCGTGGTACTGAAGCTTTCTTT.

The chain links TRBV18 to TRBJ2-7; unclear D gene. V lost 2 bases and J 3 bases, leaving 11 bases between the germline ends. This CDR3 comprises 14 residues. Germline CDR1 and CDR2: KGHSH and LQKENI. CDR3 sequence (DNA): TGTGCCAGCTCACCAACACCGAGTGGCTACGAGCAGTACGTC. This gives the protein CASSPTPSGYEQYV.

This clone was observed a single time. The rearrangement uses TRBV28 and TRBJ2-1; 8 nucleotides line up with TRBD1. The trim removed 4 bases at V and 7 bases at J, leaving 12 bases unmatched. Germline V gives CDR1 MDHEN, CDR2 SYDVKM. The CDR3 totals 16 residues. CDR3 sequence reads: CASSSRWTGWRNEQFF. As DNA, the CDR3 is TGTGCCAGCAGTTCCCGCTGGACAGGGTGGAGGAATGAGCAGTTCTTC.

J is TRBJ1-1 and V is TRBV18; tentative D call: TRBD1 (6 bases). Germline V lookup: CDR1 KGHSH, CDR2 LQKENI. Trimming pared 1 base from V and 6 bases from J, leaving 6 bases between. The CDR3 sequence is 12 residues long. The CDR3 protein is CASSPQGAEAFF. The CDR3 DNA follows: TGTGCCAGCTCACCACAGGGGGCTGAAGCTTTCTTT.

V usage is TRBV7-7 and J usage is TRBJ2-1, with D hard to call. This CDR3 spans 14 amino acids. Trimming stripped 3 bases from V and 10 bases from J, with 16 bases between. CDR1 is SSHAT, CDR2 FNYEAQ, per germline (reference sequence). This CDR3 reads CASSFLGQTGEQFF. The DNA of the CDR3 is TGTGCCAGCAGCTTCCTTGGGCAGACCGGAGAGCAGTTCTTC.

CDR3 protein: CATSEGWQARTDTQYF. Written as DNA, the CDR3 is TGTGCCACCAGTGAGGGGTGGCAGGCGCGCACAGATACGCAGTATTTT. The V call is TRBV24-1, the J call TRBJ2-3; D ambiguous. Germline loops: CDR1 KGHDR, CDR2 SFDVKD. Trimming took off 4 bases at V and 1 base at J, with 14 bases between the two ends. This CDR3 contains 16 residues.

The chain couples TRBV25-1 to TRBJ2-3; D not resolved. From germline, CDR1 is MGHDK and CDR2 SYGVNS. V shed 5 bases and J shed 0 bases, with 9 bases lying between them. This CDR3 has 14 amino acids. The CDR3 DNA sequence: TGTGCCAGCAGTTTCGCATCTAGCACAGATACGCAGTATTTT. Translating gives CASSFASSTDTQYF.

This clone was seen a single time. The chain employs TRBV2 and TRBJ2-1; 12 nucleotides align to TRBD2. Unmatched junction bases numbered 5, after V lost 7 bases and J lost 4 bases. Germline-derived CDR1 and CDR2 are SNHLY and FYNNEI. The CDR3 covers 15 residues. CDR3 DNA: TGTGCCAGCACCCCTAGCGGGGGGGCGTACAATGAGCAGTTCTTC. This encodes CASTPSGGAYNEQFF.

This sequence joins TRBV4-2 and TRBJ2-1; D unclear. The V end lost 0 bases, the J end lost 0 bases, and 12 bases lay between the germline ends. The CDR3 runs to 17 residues. Germline V CDR1 and CDR2: LGHNA, YNFKEQ. This CDR3 reads CASSQDGVVSSYNEQFF. For the CDR3, the DNA is TGTGCCAGCAGCCAAGATGGCGTAGTGAGCTCCTACAATGAGCAGTTCTTC.

This chain connects TRBV3-1 (or the pseudogene TRBV3-2) to TRBJ1-4, with a tentative D call TRBD1 (6 bases). Trimming pared 1 base from V and 3 bases from J, leaving 12 bases between. Germline CDR1 reads LGHDT; CDR2 reads YNNKEL (reference sequence). The CDR3 is made up of 16 amino acids. The CDR3 sequence is CASSQGQGSSNEKLFF. DNA for the CDR3: TGTGCCAGCAGCCAAGGGCAGGGGTCATCTAATGAAAAACTGTTTTTT.